The 28 T cell receptor beta chains listed next were all sequenced from one sample in a study of T-cell reconstitution after alpha-beta-depleted transplantation in children. Unique molecular identifiers featured in how the TCRbeta library was prepared. MiXCR was run by TCRdb on the PCR reads, yielding one entry per CDR3 protein. The table has some 240,000 distinct CDR3 sequences, 9.7% seen once; the top ten hold 5.1%. Sample: PBMCs from the stem cell graft donor, taken from the stem cell graft. The receptor set was obtained from a human donor who donated a stem cell graft to a child with SCID.

This clonotype was observed many times. V is TRBV20-1 and J is TRBJ2-1; possibly TRBD2 for D (5 bases). Trimming stripped 1 base from V and 3 bases from J, with 16 bases between. The CDR3 covers 16 residues. CDR1 DFQATT and CDR2 SNEGSKA come from the germline V gene (reference sequence). DNA for the CDR3: TGCAGTGCTAGAGTTCAGGCGGGCACTGACTACAATGAGCAGTTCTTC. Residues: CSARVQAGTDYNEQFF.

This clonotype was seen at least ten times. The rearrangement links TRBV20-1 to TRBJ2-7; the D call may be TRBD1 or TRBD2 (5 bases each). The germline V gene has CDR1 DFQATT and CDR2 SNEGSKA (reference sequence). The V and J ends lost 5 bases and 7 bases respectively, with 24 bases between them. The CDR3 runs to 15 residues. CDR3 in DNA: TGCAGTGCTTCCGAAGGATTGCCGGGACGGAGAGAGCAGTACTTC. Translated: CSASEGLPGRREQYF.

This clonotype was detected many times. The J gene is TRBJ1-5, the V gene TRBV5-1, with a possible D match to TRBD1 (5 bases). The CDR3 extends over 15 amino acids. Trimming took off 2 bases at V and 0 bases at J, with 9 bases between the two ends. Germline V gene data show CDR1 as SGHRS and CDR2 as YFSETQ. The CDR3 sequence: CASSFEGVSNQPQHF. The CDR3 coding sequence is TGCGCCAGCAGCTTCGAAGGGGTTAGCAATCAGCCCCAGCATTTT.

The sample holds many counts of this clonotype. The chain has TRBV20-1 and TRBJ2-3; 12 positions agree with TRBD2. CDR3 length equals 15 residues. Germline V lookup: CDR1 DFQATT, CDR2 SNEGSKA (reference sequence). V dropped 3 bases and J dropped 4; count of bases not matched to a gene: 5. This CDR3 reads CSASARLAGADTQYF. CDR3 sequence (DNA): TGCAGTGCTAGCGCAAGACTAGCGGGGGCAGATACGCAGTATTTT.

At least ten counts were recorded for this clonotype. This chain uses TRBV5-1 with TRBJ1-3; D unresolved. The germline gives CDR1 SGHRS, CDR2 YFSETQ. The CDR3 spans 16 residues. The V gene lost 3 bases and the J gene lost 2 bases, with 15 bases spanning the gap. The CDR3 nucleotides read TGCGCCAGCAGCTCCGTCGACGTCGGCCCTGGAAACACCATATATTTT. Protein: CASSSVDVGPGNTIYF. The full variable domain, completed using reference TRBV5-1 and TRBJ1-3, is KAGVTQTPRYLIKTRGQQVTLSCSPISGHRSVSWYQQTPGQGLQFLFEYFSETQRNKGNFPGRFSGRQFSNSRSEMNVSTLELGDSALYLCASSSVDVGPGNTIYFGEGSWLTVV.

The table lists this clonotype with a few counts. The chain joins TRBV5-1 to TRBJ2-1; D unclear. Trimming left V 5 bases short and J 5 bases short, with 14 bases between. CDR1 SGHRS and CDR2 YFSETQ come from the germline V gene. CDR3 length equals 14 residues. CDR3 region: CASRLSLGDNEQFF. DNA of the CDR3: TGCGCCAGCAGATTATCCCTGGGTGACAATGAGCAGTTCTTC.

This clonotype was seen many times. This chain links TRBV6-1 with TRBJ1-1, with D perhaps TRBD1 (5 bases). V lost 8 bases to trimming and J lost 5 bases, with 15 bases between them. Looked up from germline, CDR1 is MNHNS and CDR2 is SASEGT. The CDR3 consists of 13 residues. CDR3 amino acids: CASLARVGTEAFF. CDR3 nucleotide sequence: TGTGCCAGCCTAGCCAGGGTGGGGACTGAAGCTTTCTTT.

The chain employs TRBV25-1 and TRBJ2-7; TRBD2 is a possible D gene (5 bases). Germline V lookup: CDR1 MGHDK, CDR2 SYGVNS. Trimming left V 5 bases short and J 5 bases short, with 7 bases between. This CDR3 is 11 amino acids long. The CDR3 is CASSPSNEQYF. CDR3 sequence (DNA): TGTGCCAGCAGTCCTAGCAACGAGCAGTACTTC.

The chain has TRBV7-9 and TRBJ2-1, with D perhaps TRBD1 (6 bases). The germline CDR1 and CDR2 sequences are SEHNR and FQNEAQ (reference sequence). Trimming left V 3 bases short and J 4 bases short, with 10 bases between. There are 14 residues in the CDR3. The CDR3 region is CASSLGAPYNEQFF. The CDR3 DNA reads as TGTGCCAGCAGCTTGGGGGCTCCTTACAATGAGCAGTTCTTC.

This clonotype was observed a few times. The rearrangement links TRBV7-6 to TRBJ2-7, with D maybe TRBD1 (5 bases). V lost 5 bases to trimming and J lost 0 bases, with 11 bases between them. The CDR3 length is 14 residues. In germline, CDR1 is SGHVS, CDR2 FNYEAQ. CDR3 nucleotides: TGTGCCAGCAGCCCCCGACAGACCTCCTACGAGCAGTACTTC. It encodes CASSPRQTSYEQYF.

The sample holds many counts of this clonotype. The V and J genes are TRBV27 and TRBJ1-4, with 10 bases that match TRBD1. The V and J ends lost 6 bases and 14 bases, in that order; junction bases with no gene match: 6. CDR3 length equals 12 residues. Germline assignment: CDR1 MNHEY and CDR2 SMNVEV (reference sequence). CDR3: CASSSLGQGLFF. As DNA, the CDR3 is TGTGCCAGCAGCAGCCTGGGACAGGGGCTGTTTTTT.

This clonotype was counted ten times or more. The genes are TRBV4-1 and TRBJ2-3; no definite D call. CDR1 MGHRA and CDR2 YSYEKL come from the germline V gene. The CDR3 loop spans 15 amino acids. Between the trimmed V and J ends, which lost 1 base and 2 bases, there was a span of 10 bases. The CDR3 loop reads CASSQGPTDTDTQYF. The CDR3 coding sequence is TGCGCCAGCAGCCAAGGGCCAACCGACACAGATACGCAGTATTTT.

This clonotype was counted at least ten times. V is TRBV7-2 and J is TRBJ1-6; D uncertain. Trimming left V 1 base short and J 0 bases short, with 4 bases between. The CDR3 runs to 15 residues. Germline CDR1 is SGHTA and CDR2 is FQGNSA. The CDR3 DNA follows: TGTGCCAGCAGCTTAGAGAGCTCCTATAATTCACCCCTCCACTTT. This sequence encodes CASSLESSYNSPLHF.

This clonotype appeared many times. The chain combines TRBV7-9 with TRBJ1-1; 9 positions agree with TRBD1. J gave up 1 base and V 2 bases, and 5 bases lay outside the gene matches. CDR3 length: 16 residues. Germline V gene data show CDR1 as SEHNR and CDR2 as FQNEAQ (reference sequence). CDR3 nucleotides: TGTGCCAGCAGCTTACAAATGGGACAGGGGAACACTGAAGCTTTCTTT. Amino acids: CASSLQMGQGNTEAFF.

This clonotype occurred many times. The gene calls are TRBV27 and TRBJ2-4, with D possibly TRBD1 on 5 matching bases. Looked up from germline, CDR1 is MNHEY and CDR2 is SMNVEV (reference sequence). CDR3 length equals 13 residues. V was trimmed by 9 bases and J by 0 bases, leaving 9 bases between them. In nucleotides, the CDR3 is TGTGCCAGTTGGGGCCTAGCCAAAAACATTCAGTACTTC. This codes for CASWGLAKNIQYF.

This clonotype was observed many times. The chain uses TRBV6-2 or TRBV6-3 and TRBJ1-5, with TRBD1 identical over 8 bases. With 7 bases clipped from V and 4 bases from J, the junction kept 6 bases outside the gene matches. This CDR3 has 14 residues. The germline CDR1 and CDR2 sequences are MNHEY and SVGEGT. CDR3 loop: CASTDRGDNQPQHF. The CDR3 DNA is TGTGCCAGCACCGACAGGGGAGATAATCAGCCCCAGCATTTT.

This clonotype was counted at least ten times. The chain recombines TRBV2 with TRBJ2-3, with no clear D. Trimming left V 7 bases short and J 1 base short, with 6 bases between. The CDR3 loop spans 12 amino acids. CDR1 and CDR2 (germline): SNHLY, FYNNEI. The CDR3 region has the DNA TGTGCCAGCACCCCCGGCACAGATACGCAGTATTTT. Encoded protein: CASTPGTDTQYF.

This clonotype has at least ten counts. The J gene is TRBJ1-1, the V gene TRBV20-1, with D tentatively TRBD1 (6 bases). The CDR3 extends over 17 amino acids. V was trimmed by 6 bases and J by 0 bases, leaving 23 bases between them. CDR1 and CDR2 (germline): DFQATT, SNEGSKA (reference sequence). CDR3 nucleotide sequence: TGCAGTGCCAGGAGGGGGTCCCTGACCGGAATGAACACTGAAGCTTTCTTT. Its translation: CSARRGSLTGMNTEAFF.

This clonotype has ten or more counts. J is TRBJ2-7 and V is TRBV7-6, with D uncertain. Germline loops: CDR1 SGHVS, CDR2 FNYEAQ. The CDR3 has 15 residues. Trimming cost V 2 bases and J 0 bases, with 11 bases left between them. The chain's CDR3 is CASSLNPDNSYEQYF. The CDR3 region has the DNA TGTGCCAGCAGCTTAAATCCGGATAACTCCTACGAGCAGTACTTC.

This clonotype was picked up many times. V and J are TRBV6-5 and TRBJ1-1; 7 nucleotides align to TRBD1. V lost 2 bases, J lost 3 bases, and 9 bases stayed unmatched. Germline V gives CDR1 MNHEY, CDR2 SVGAGI. This CDR3 has 16 residues. CDR3 sequence (DNA): TGTGCCAGCAGTTACGGCCAGGGGGATATAGACACTGAAGCTTTCTTT. Its translation is CASSYGQGDIDTEAFF.

This clonotype was counted many times. The CDR3 DNA reads TGTGCCAGCAGCACCCGCCTCGGACAGGGGAGATTCGAAGCTTTCTTT. Its translation is CASSTRLGQGRFEAFF. The chain recombines TRBV27 with TRBJ1-1, with 9 bases identical to TRBD1. Germline-derived CDR1 and CDR2 are MNHEY and SMNVEV (reference sequence). The length of the CDR3 is 16 residues. V gave up 6 bases and J gave up 8 bases; unmatched junction bases: 16.

This clonotype was recorded many times. This sequence joins TRBV7-9 and TRBJ1-5, with 7 bases identical to TRBD1. V dropped 6 bases and J dropped 0; count of bases not matched to a gene: 5. From germline, CDR1 is SEHNR and CDR2 FQNEAQ (reference sequence). This CDR3 spans 15 amino acids. The CDR3 DNA reads as TGTGCCAGCAGTTTCGGGACAGATAGCAATCAGCCCCAGCATTTT. It translates to CASSFGTDSNQPQHF.

This clonotype was counted many times. The chain recombines TRBV24-1 with TRBJ2-1; possibly TRBD2 for D (7 bases). The CDR3 runs 14 residues. Trimming removed 1 base from V and 6 bases from J, with 9 bases in between. Germline CDR1 reads KGHDR; CDR2 reads SFDVKD. The CDR3 coding sequence is TGTGCCACCAGTGATTTAGGGGGGGGCAATGAGCAGTTCTTC. Translated: CATSDLGGGNEQFF.

The rearrangement links TRBV10-3 to TRBJ2-7; a possible D gene is TRBD1 (5 bases). Trimming cost V 6 bases and J 6 bases, with 18 bases left between them. Germline CDR1 and CDR2: ENHRY and SYGVKD. This CDR3 region has 14 residues. The CDR3 coding sequence is TGTGCCATCAGCCTCGACAGTCCCACCCCCGAGCAGTACTTC. Amino acids: CAISLDSPTPEQYF.

This clonotype appeared many times. The CDR3 nucleotides are TGCGCCAGCAGCTTGCAGGGACCCACAGATACGCAGTATTTT. This gives the protein CASSLQGPTDTQYF. The chain employs TRBV5-1 and TRBJ2-3, with D perhaps matching TRBD1 or TRBD2 (5 bases each). Germline V gene data show CDR1 as SGHRS and CDR2 as YFSETQ. The CDR3 loop spans 14 amino acids. Trimming shortened V by 1 base and J by 2 bases, and 8 bases separated the two germline ends.

At least ten counts were recorded for this clonotype. The chain is built from TRBV5-6 and TRBJ2-5, with 8 bases lining up with TRBD2. The CDR3 extends over 16 amino acids. The V segment lost 0 bases and the J segment 0 bases; nucleotides outside the gene matches: 4. The germline V gene encodes CDR1 SGHDT and CDR2 YYEEEE. The CDR3 protein is CASSLALAGYQETQYF. CDR3 DNA: TGTGCCAGCAGCTTGGCGTTAGCGGGGTACCAAGAGACCCAGTACTTC.

This clonotype was detected ten times or more. The chain recombines TRBV5-1 with TRBJ2-1, with 14 bases matching TRBD2. Germline V CDR1 and CDR2: SGHRS, YFSETQ. The CDR3 contains 14 residues. Trimming at V came to 7 bases and at J to 9 bases, leaving 6 bases not matched to a gene. In nucleotides, the CDR3 is TGCGCCAGCTTCGCGGGACTAGCGGGGGTTGAGCAGTTCTTC. Its protein product is CASFAGLAGVEQFF.

This clonotype was seen ten or more times. This rearrangement joins TRBV27 to TRBJ1-6; no definite D call. The germline CDR1 and CDR2 sequences are MNHEY and SMNVEV (reference sequence). The V gene lost 7 bases and the J gene lost 7 bases, with 17 bases spanning the gap. CDR3 length: 15 residues. CDR3: CASTPLREANSPLHF. DNA of the CDR3: TGTGCCAGCACCCCCCTCCGGGAGGCCAATTCACCCCTCCACTTT.